What follows is one T cell receptor (beta chain) and its context. The RNA, about 0.5 to 1 ug, was put through reverse transcription using random hexamers. Each CDR3 protein gets one entry after TCRdb re-called the immunoSEQ multiplex PCR reads with MiXCR. The data contain 250,000 to 350,000 distinct CDR3 sequences, 70% to 90% of them singletons. The sample is drawn from a study of CD8 T cells in Susac syndrome. Sequencing targeted TCR beta in blood CD8+ and CD4+ T cells. The multiple sclerosis controls were treatment-naive patients affected by stable or active relapsing-remitting disease. Germline V gives CDR1 SGHAT, CDR2 FQDESV (reference sequence). Trimming took off 2 bases at V and 3 bases at J, with 13 bases between the two ends. The CDR3 is 15 residues long.

Sequencing was carried out using CD8+ T cells from PBMCs. This TCR came from a human donor with multiple sclerosis. The genes are TRBV11-1 and TRBJ1-1, with a weak D call TRBD1 (5 bases). The CDR3, as DNA: TGTGCCAGCAGCTTAAACAGGCGGGGGGACACTGAAGCTTTCTTT. As protein: CASSLNRRGDTEAFF.